This TCR beta chain was sequenced for a study of shared clonotypes between healthy human individuals. A remark on this clone: Its cognate antigen is unknown.

Several immunoSEQ 96-well plates shared each subset's DNA, each plate a replicate. Using about 190 ng DNA, around 30,000 T cell genomes, the sorted-subset replicate PCRs were run. Clones were sequenced by immunoSEQ multiplex PCR, and TCRdb holds only the in-frame ones, with some missing. Counted here are approximately 2.5 million clones, 80% to 95% occurring once; the ten biggest clones make up 0.36%. The CDR3 covers 15 residues. J lost 4 bases, V lost 2 bases, and 3 bases had no gene match. Germline lookup yields CDR1 MGHRA and CDR2 YSYEKL. Findings and limits, study-wide: With several donors compared, around 4.7% of naive CD4 clonotypes were shared. The genetic and exposure-history diversity represented was limited by few donors.

The sequence was obtained from a man between 18 and 29 years old in good health. Some clones in this sample may be carry-over from other donors' samples. Sample: naive CD4+ T cells from PBMCs. Noted subset: CD45RA+ positively selected. The chain employs TRBV4-1 and TRBJ2-1; 9 positions agree with TRBD2. This CDR3 is CASSQWLAGYNEQFF. The CDR3 bases are TGCGCCAGCAGCCAATGGCTAGCGGGGTACAATGAGCAGTTCTTC.